This TCR beta chain was identified during a study of blood T cell repertoires in COVID-19. Turning to the study itself: PBMCs, B-cell-depleted T cells, or T cells provided the cDNA or gDNA that made up the material.

This CDR3 comprises 15 residues. Germline lookup yields CDR1 MDHEN and CDR2 SYDVKM. J lost 9 bases, V lost 4 bases, and 11 bases had no gene match. Original analysis: From reference gene primer amplification, estimates of nucleated cell counts were derived. Clones were sequenced by immunoSEQ multiplex PCR, and TCRdb holds only the in-frame ones, with some missing. The V and J calls and clone size were taken over from that table, and D and trimming were inferred from the DNA. Of tens of thousands of clones in the sample, over 75% are singletons; the top ten hold roughly 4.2%. The chain links TRBV28 to TRBJ2-1; 8 positions agree with TRBD1. The sequencing sample was made of peripheral blood. This clonotype originated in a woman aged 55 to 70 with acute or convalescent COVID-19. As DNA, the CDR3 is TGTGCCAGCAGTTCCATAGCGACAGGGGAGATTGAGCAGTTCTTC. Its protein product is CASSSIATGEIEQFF.